This T cell receptor beta chain was retrieved from a study of blood T cell repertoires in COVID-19. Across the whole study: Sample material is recorded as cDNA or gDNA derived from T cells, B-cell-depleted T cells, or PBMCs.

It was during active infection that Seattle patients were enrolled and then longitudinally followed. Study processing details: Estimation of nucleated cell counts relied on the amplification of reference gene primers. The data were produced by immunoSEQ multiplex PCR, yet TCRdb's version contains in-frame clones alone and is incomplete. From that table come the V and J calls and clone size; the DNA was used to work out D and trimming. Of 250,000 to 350,000 clones listed, approximately 92% are singletons. V shed 7 bases, J shed 4 bases, and the junction held 9 bases outside the gene matches. Germline CDR1 and CDR2: SNHLY and FYNNEI. CDR3 size: 14 residues.

Sequencing was done on a sample of peripheral blood. The source is a woman younger than 45 with COVID-19, enrolled during active disease. The rearrangement links TRBV2 to TRBJ2-7; 8 bases align to TRBD2. CDR3 DNA: TGTGCCAGCATCGAGGTGGCTAGCGGGTACGAGCAGTACTTC. Its protein product is CASIEVASGYEQYF.